The clone carrying this T cell receptor beta chain was picked up many times. CDR3 length: 13 residues. Trimming removed 10 bases from V and 0 bases from J; junction bases left unmatched: 2. This entry is derived from a study of T-cell reconstitution after alpha-beta-depleted transplantation in children. Unique molecular identifiers were used to barcode this TCRbeta library. MiXCR, run by TCRdb on the PCR reads, gives a single entry per CDR3 protein. Of 350,000 to 400,000 distinct CDR3 sequences listed, 20% are singletons. The receptor was derived from a human donor who donated a stem cell graft to a child with acute myeloid leukemia. The specimen comprised PBMCs from the stem cell graft donor, sampled from the stem cell graft. The chain joins TRBV12-3 or TRBV12-4 to TRBJ2-7, with 11 bases aligning to TRBD2. In DNA form, the CDR3 reads TGTGCCACTGGGACTAGCGGCTCCTACGAGCAGTACTTC. Translating gives CATGTSGSYEQYF.